The 17 T cell receptor beta chains given below trace back to one sample, sequenced in a study of CD8+ T cells in alopecia areata. Isolated RNA was reverse transcribed into cDNA used as the sequencing template. Here immunoSEQ multiplex PCR was the method, and the copy in TCRdb shows in-frame clones only, minus some. The sample records some 190,000 clones, 40% to 65% being singletons. The treatment is: oral pan-JAK inhibitor, 5-10 mg twice daily. This material consisted of CD8+ T cells sorted from blood, taken around week 53, from a patient treated with tofacitinib. Receptor source: a human donor with alopecia areata.

This clone appeared a few times. Here the CDR3 reads CASSDRGSNEKLFF. As DNA, the CDR3 is TGCGCCAGCAGCGACAGGGGATCTAATGAAAAACTGTTTTTT. V and J are TRBV4-1 and TRBJ1-4, with TRBD1 identical over 8 bases. Trimming cost V 5 bases and J 3 bases; bases outside gene matches: 2. Germline V lookup: CDR1 MGHRA, CDR2 YSYEKL. This CDR3 contains 14 residues.

This clone was counted only a few times. The V gene is TRBV29-1, the J gene TRBJ2-7; a possible D gene is TRBD2 (5 bases). The germline V gene encodes CDR1 SQVTM and CDR2 ANQGSEA. The V end lost 4 bases, the J end lost 3 bases, and 13 bases lay between the germline ends. The CDR3 sequence is 13 residues long. As DNA, the CDR3 is TGCAGCGTTGGGTCTGGGGAGCACTACGAGCAGTACTTC. It yields the protein CSVGSGEHYEQYF.

The rearrangement links TRBV29-1 to TRBJ2-7; D is unclear. The CDR3 consists of 14 residues. In germline, CDR1 is SQVTM, CDR2 ANQGSEA. V lost 6 bases and J lost 0, with 15 bases in between. The CDR3, as DNA: TGCAGCGTCCTCCTTGCGGCCAACTCCTACGAGCAGTACTTC. Residues: CSVLLAANSYEQYF.

This clone came up a few times. The chain joins TRBV5-1 to TRBJ2-7, with TRBD2 as a possible D gene (6 bases). CDR3 length equals 15 residues. V was shortened by 0 bases and J by 0 bases, with 10 bases between the two germline ends. Germline values: CDR1 SGHRS, CDR2 YFSETQ. The CDR3 protein is CASSLDGGSSYEQYF. The CDR3 DNA reads TGCGCCAGCAGCTTGGATGGAGGGAGCTCCTACGAGCAGTACTTC.

The chain has TRBV30 and TRBJ1-1; D call uncertain. Germline V gene lookup returns CDR1 GTSNPN and CDR2 SVGIG (reference sequence). V was clipped by 1 base and J by 2 bases, with 8 bases between them. The CDR3 loop spans 13 amino acids. CDR3 in amino acids: CAWSAAANTEAFF. Here the CDR3 DNA reads TGTGCCTGGAGTGCCGCCGCCAACACTGAAGCTTTCTTT. Filled out from reference TRBV30 and TRBJ1-1, the complete variable domain reads SQTIHQWPATLVQPVGSPLSLECTVEGTSNPNLYWYRQAAGRGLQLLFYSVGIGQISSEVPQNLSASRPQDRQFILSSKKLLLSDSGFYLCAWSAAANTEAFFGQGTRLTVV.

V is TRBV7-3 and J is TRBJ2-7; TRBD2 might be the D (5 bases). The CDR3 sequence is 15 residues long. Germline loops: CDR1 SGHTA, CDR2 FQGTGA. Trimming shortened V by 1 base and J by 0 bases, and 10 bases separated the two germline ends. The CDR3 nucleotides read TGTGCCAGCAGCTTAAAGCGGCTTAGCTCCTACGAGCAGTACTTC. Encoded protein: CASSLKRLSSYEQYF.

This clone was detected a few times. The V call is TRBV2, the J call TRBJ1-6; D remains unclear. CDR1 and CDR2 (germline): SNHLY, FYNNEI. V dropped 0 bases and J dropped 7 bases, with 4 bases sitting between them. The CDR3 extends over 13 amino acids. DNA for the CDR3: TGTGCCAGCAGTGAAGCCTCGAATTCACCCCTCCACTTT. Protein: CASSEASNSPLHF.

The chain joins TRBV27 to TRBJ2-3; 8 bases match TRBD2. The CDR3 sequence is 14 residues long. The J segment lost 2 bases and the V segment lost 9 bases, leaving 7 bases of the junction unmatched. CDR1 is MNHEY and CDR2 is SMNVEV in the germline V gene (reference sequence). The CDR3 nucleotides are TGTGCCAGTCAGAGCGGGGGTCCCACAGATACGCAGTATTTT. Translation gives CASQSGGPTDTQYF.

The chain carries TRBV2 and TRBJ2-7, with D uncertain. V lost 6 bases and J lost 0, with 12 bases in between. Looked up from germline, CDR1 is SNHLY and CDR2 is FYNNEI. The CDR3 covers 14 residues. CDR3 DNA sequence: TGTGCCAGCAGGACGGGTGGGCTCTCCTACGAGCAGTACTTC. It yields the protein CASRTGGLSYEQYF.

The genes are TRBV7-8 and TRBJ2-7, with D possibly being TRBD1 (6 bases). The V end was cut by 5 bases, the J end by 4 bases, with 12 bases between. Germline V gives CDR1 SGHVS, CDR2 FQNEAQ. The CDR3 consists of 13 residues. CDR3 in amino acids: CASSLLGQYEQYF. The CDR3 coding sequence is TGTGCCAGCAGCCTACTAGGACAGTACGAGCAGTACTTC. The variable domain in full, completed from reference TRBV7-8 and TRBJ2-7, reads GAGVSQSPRYKVAKRGQDVALRCDPISGHVSLFWYQQALGQGPEFLTYFQNEAQLDKSGLPSDRFFAERPEGSVSTLKIQRTQQEDSAVYLCASSLLGQYEQYFGPGTRLTVT.

Notes on this clone: This CDR3 is also generated by other DNA sequences in the sample. The chain links TRBV27 to TRBJ1-5; weak D call: TRBD1 (6 bases). With 5 bases removed from V and 3 bases from J, the gap between germline ends came to 8 bases. The CDR3 sequence is 13 residues long. The germline gives CDR1 MNHEY, CDR2 SMNVEV (reference sequence). The CDR3 coding sequence is TGTGCCAGCAGTGGACAGTACAATCAGCCCCAGCATTTT. This gives the protein CASSGQYNQPQHF.

In its sample, this clone was seen a few times. In nucleotides, the CDR3 is TGCGCCAGCAGCCAGGTGGGGGGCTCGAACACCGGGGAGCTGTTTTTT. Translated: CASSQVGGSNTGELFF. This rearrangement joins TRBV4-3 to TRBJ2-2; TRBD1 or TRBD2 may be the D gene (6 bases each). Germline CDR1 and CDR2: LGHNA and YSLEER. Trimming pared 3 bases from V and 0 bases from J, leaving 11 bases between. CDR3 length: 16 amino acids.

This chain uses TRBV7-8 with TRBJ1-2; D is unclear. Between the trimmed V and J ends, which lost 0 bases and 8 bases, there was a span of 13 bases. The length of the CDR3 is 14 residues. The germline V gene has CDR1 SGHVS and CDR2 FQNEAQ. The CDR3 sequence: CASSLAARPGGYTF. The CDR3 coding sequence is TGTGCCAGCAGCTTAGCGGCCAGGCCGGGGGGCTACACCTTC. Together with reference TRBV7-8 and TRBJ1-2, the CDR3 gives the full variable domain: GAGVSQSPRYKVAKRGQDVALRCDPISGHVSLFWYQQALGQGPEFLTYFQNEAQLDKSGLPSDRFFAERPEGSVSTLKIQRTQQEDSAVYLCASSLAARPGGYTFGSGTRLTVV.

As to this clone: Distinct nucleotide sequences in the sample also encode this CDR3. The gene calls are TRBV7-9 and TRBJ1-2; 7 bases agree with TRBD1. V shed 3 bases and J 2 bases; nucleotides not matched to a gene: 0. This CDR3 is 13 amino acids long. CDR1 is SEHNR and CDR2 is FQNEAQ in the germline V gene (reference sequence). The CDR3 loop reads CASSLGQNYGYTF. The CDR3 nucleotides are TGTGCCAGCAGCTTGGGACAGAACTATGGCTACACCTTC.

This clone was picked up one time. The gene calls are TRBV6-5 and TRBJ1-5, with no clear D. CDR1 and CDR2 from the germline V gene are MNHEY and SVGAGI. Deletions cut 5 bases from V and 7 bases from J, with 9 bases between. This CDR3 is 12 amino acids long. The CDR3 loop reads CASSTPGQPQHF. In DNA form, the CDR3 reads TGTGCCAGCAGTACCCCGGGACAGCCCCAGCATTTT.

The sample holds a few counts of this clone. The CDR3 protein is CASSFPQGRQFF. CDR3 DNA sequence: TGTGCCAGCAGTTTTCCCCAGGGCCGACAGTTCTTC. The rearrangement uses TRBV27 and TRBJ2-1; D might be TRBD1 (5 bases). V lost 3 bases to trimming and J lost 13 bases, with 13 bases between them. Looked up from germline, CDR1 is MNHEY and CDR2 is SMNVEV (reference sequence). The CDR3 length is 12 residues.

The J gene is TRBJ1-6, the V gene TRBV27; TRBD1 agrees at 8 bases. Per germline, CDR1 MNHEY and CDR2 SMNVEV (reference sequence). There are 17 residues in the CDR3. Trimming at V came to 0 bases and at J to 0 bases, leaving 1 base not matched to a gene. The CDR3 region is CASSLSRGLSYNSPLHF. The CDR3 DNA is TGTGCCAGCAGTTTATCCAGGGGGCTCTCCTATAATTCACCCCTCCACTTT.